The clone carrying this T cell receptor (beta chain) has only a few counts. The antigen remains undetermined. This sample was included in a study of response to subunit inactivated influenza vaccine. TCRdb independently ran MiXCR on the RT-PCR reads; one entry per CDR3 protein. Counted here are about 500,000 distinct CDR3 sequences, approximately 15% occurring once; the ten biggest clones make up 2.5% to 3.5%. Study-wide findings and caveats: After each seasonal influenza vaccination, few new T cells are recruited, the authors suggested.

The CDR3 consists of 18 residues. The trim removed 7 bases at V and 4 bases at J, leaving 17 bases unmatched. This clonotype was obtained from a man aged 50 to 69 who received an inactivated influenza vaccine. The sample here was CD4+ T cells sorted from PBMCs, taken roughly 24 months after vaccination. The genes are TRBV12-3 or TRBV12-4 and TRBJ2-3, with 10 bases lining up with TRBD2. Here the CDR3 DNA reads TGTGCCAGCACCTCAATTGTCTCAAGCGGGGGGGCCTCAGATACGCAGTATTTT. This codes for CASTSIVSSGGASDTQYF.